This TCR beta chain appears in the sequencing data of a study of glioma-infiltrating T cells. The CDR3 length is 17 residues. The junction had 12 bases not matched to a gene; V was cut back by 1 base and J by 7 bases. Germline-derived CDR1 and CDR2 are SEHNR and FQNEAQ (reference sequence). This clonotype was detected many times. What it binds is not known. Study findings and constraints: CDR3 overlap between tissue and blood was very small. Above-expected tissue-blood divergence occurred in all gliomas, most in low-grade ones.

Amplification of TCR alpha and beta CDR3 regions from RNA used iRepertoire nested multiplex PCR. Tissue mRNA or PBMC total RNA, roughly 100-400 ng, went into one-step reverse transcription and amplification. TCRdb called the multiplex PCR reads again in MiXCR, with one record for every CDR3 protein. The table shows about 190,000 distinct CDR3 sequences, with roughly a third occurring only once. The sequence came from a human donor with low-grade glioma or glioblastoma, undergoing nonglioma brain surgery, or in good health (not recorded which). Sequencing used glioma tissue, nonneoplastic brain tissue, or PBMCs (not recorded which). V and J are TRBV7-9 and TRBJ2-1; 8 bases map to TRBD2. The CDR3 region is CASSLGGSGGTRNEQFF. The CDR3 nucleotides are TGTGCCAGCAGCTTAGGGGGAAGCGGCGGGACTAGAAATGAGCAGTTCTTC.